This paragraph covers one T cell receptor (beta chain) sequence. The CDR3 extends over 14 amino acids. The sample is drawn from a study of blood T cell repertoires in COVID-19. Study as a whole: Nucleic acid was either cDNA or gDNA, and it came from T cells, B-cell-depleted T cells, or PBMCs.

Profiled with immunoSEQ multiplex PCR; TCRdb holds only in-frame clones, not every one. Here the sample spans some 96,000 clones, roughly 79% being singletons. The specimen sequenced was peripheral blood. The sequence came from a woman in her 70s with acute or convalescent COVID-19. The rearrangement uses TRBV21-1 and TRBJ1-4. TRBV21-1 counts as a pseudogene. The CDR3 bases are TGTGCCAGCAGCCCTGGGGGGTGGGGTGAAAAACTGTTTTTT. Its translation: CASSPGGWGEKLFF.